In this sample, the clone carrying this T cell receptor beta chain turned up once. Sequencing was performed with immunoSEQ multiplex PCR; in TCRdb, only in-frame clones are kept and a portion is missing. Among 80,000 to 100,000 clones listed, approximately 95% were seen once. The data were obtained in a study of OX40 agonist ivuxolimab in advanced cancers. J was trimmed by 11 bases and V by 4 bases; bases with no gene match: 5. The CDR3 is made up of 13 amino acids. Germline-derived CDR1 and CDR2 are SGHRS and YFSETQ. Sequencing used CD4+ or CD8+ T cells sorted from blood, obtained in a trial of the OX40 agonist ivuxolimab. The source is an adult with an advanced solid tumor such as melanoma, head and neck, liver or kidney cancer. The genes are TRBV5-1 and TRBJ2-7, with 14 positions matching TRBD2. CDR3 region: CASSLGLAGDEYF. The CDR3 coding sequence is TGCGCCAGCAGCCTGGGACTAGCGGGAGATGAGTACTTC.